The 22 T cell receptor beta chains in this list originate from one sample, sequenced in a study of blood T cell repertoires in COVID-19 (dated by TCRdb to between 2020 and 2021). The receptor library was made with the immunoSEQ multiplex PCR assay. Here the immuneACCESS table is served through TCRdb, limited to in-frame sequences with V and J called. Missing clones are a known gap in these copies; in checked studies unresolved V genes cover under half, and the rest lacks a known reason. In all, the sample holds some 240,000 clones, and roughly 85% of those were seen once. Under 2.5% of the sample rests with the top ten. Specimen: peripheral blood. The source is a woman in her 70s with COVID-19, enrolled during active disease.

The chain carries TRBV7-2 and TRBJ2-2; D is perhaps TRBD1 (6 bases). V was trimmed by 1 base and J by 1 base, leaving 10 bases between them. This CDR3 spans 16 amino acids. CDR1 and CDR2 (germline): SGHTA, FQGNSA. The DNA of the CDR3 is TGTGCCAGCAGCTTAGTTAAACAGGGGAACACCGGGGAGCTGTTTTTT. Amino acid sequence: CASSLVKQGNTGELFF.

The chain uses TRBV2 and TRBJ1-1, with D possibly being TRBD1 (6 bases). CDR1 and CDR2 from the germline V gene are SNHLY and FYNNEI. The ends were cut back, 7 bases at V and 8 bases at J, with 14 bases in the middle. The length of the CDR3 is 12 residues. The CDR3 spells CASNSGTPEAFF. In DNA form, the CDR3 reads TGTGCCAGCAATTCCGGGACACCAGAAGCTTTCTTT.

This chain joins TRBV5-1 and TRBJ1-4; D unclear. V dropped 1 base and J dropped 2 bases, with 12 bases sitting between them. Germline lookup yields CDR1 SGHRS and CDR2 YFSETQ. The CDR3 is 16 residues long. CDR3 DNA sequence: TGCGCCAGCAGCTTGCGGCCGTCGGAGACTAATGAAAAACTGTTTTTT. It is translated as CASSLRPSETNEKLFF. The full variable domain, completed using reference TRBV5-1 and TRBJ1-4, is KAGVTQTPRYLIKTRGQQVTLSCSPISGHRSVSWYQQTPGQGLQFLFEYFSETQRNKGNFPGRFSGRQFSNSRSEMNVSTLELGDSALYLCASSLRPSETNEKLFFGSGTQLSVL.

As regards this clone: A junction end diverges from the germline sequence, so it may reflect a read error. V usage is TRBV7-7 and J usage is TRBJ1-1; D is uncertain. Germline V gene lookup returns CDR1 SSHAT and CDR2 FNYEAQ (reference sequence). CDR3 size: 13 residues. The CDR3 DNA reads TGTGCTAGCAGCGCTGGAGCGGACACTGAAGCTTTCTTT. Its protein is CASSAGADTEAFF.

The sample holds one count of this clone. V and J are TRBV7-3 and TRBJ2-3, with 12 bases matching TRBD2. V was clipped by 5 bases and J by 4 bases; unmatched bases: 10. This CDR3 has 17 amino acids. The germline V gene encodes CDR1 SGHTA and CDR2 FQGTGA. CDR3 amino acids: CASSKRTSGTGPDTQYF. In DNA, the CDR3 is TGTGCCAGCAGCAAAAGGACTAGCGGGACGGGCCCAGATACGCAGTATTTT.

The rearrangement joins TRBV7-2 to TRBJ2-7; D uncertain. The CDR3 has 12 amino acids. Germline V lookup: CDR1 SGHTA, CDR2 FQGNSA. V was clipped by 0 bases and J by 2 bases, with 2 bases between them. The CDR3 region is CASSLAAYEQYF. The CDR3 bases are TGTGCCAGCAGCTTAGCCGCCTACGAGCAGTACTTC.

The chain joins TRBV6-1 to TRBJ1-1, with D tentatively TRBD1 (5 bases). Germline V gene lookup returns CDR1 MNHNS and CDR2 SASEGT. The CDR3 sequence is 13 residues long. The ends were cut back, 0 bases at V and 6 bases at J, with 8 bases in the middle. The DNA of the CDR3 is TGTGCCAGCAGTGAAGCCAGGGCGGCTGAAGCTTTCTTT. This encodes CASSEARAAEAFF.

The chain combines TRBV11-2 with TRBJ1-1, with D unclear. The CDR3 is 15 amino acids. Trimming took off 7 bases at V and 7 bases at J, with 22 bases between the two ends. Germline assignment: CDR1 SGHAT and CDR2 FQNNGV. CDR3 sequence reads: CASNNHSPNRGEAFF. The CDR3 bases are TGTGCCAGCAACAATCACTCACCCAATCGGGGTGAAGCTTTCTTT.

V usage is TRBV9 and J usage is TRBJ2-5; a weak D match, TRBD1 (6 bases). The germline V gene has CDR1 SGDLS and CDR2 YYNGEE. Between the trimmed V and J ends, which lost 3 bases and 3 bases, there was a span of 21 bases. The CDR3 is 17 residues long. CDR3 bases: TGTGCCAGCAGCGAACGACCGGGACATTCAGGGAAAGAGACCCAGTACTTC. Translated: CASSERPGHSGKETQYF.

This clone has only one observation. V and J are TRBV5-4 and TRBJ1-1; 11 nucleotides align to TRBD1. V lost 5 bases to trimming and J lost 10 bases; unmatched junction nucleotides: 7. The CDR3 spans 13 residues. Germline CDR1 reads SGHNT; CDR2 reads YYREEE (reference sequence). Here the CDR3 reads CASRGQGERAAFF. CDR3 nucleotides: TGTGCCAGCAGGGGACAGGGGGAGCGTGCAGCTTTCTTT.

This chain connects TRBV24-1 to TRBJ2-5; 10 nucleotides agree with TRBD1. CDR1 is KGHDR, CDR2 SFDVKD, per germline. The CDR3 covers 13 residues. After removal of 7 bases from V and 5 bases from J, the junction contained 3 bases not matched to a gene. CDR3 nucleotides: TGTGCCACCAGCGACAGGGGGCGGGAGACCCAGTACTTC. The encoded protein is CATSDRGRETQYF.

This chain joins TRBV5-1 and TRBJ2-5; TRBD1 matches at 9 bases. This CDR3 is built from 15 residues. Looked up from germline, CDR1 is SGHRS and CDR2 is YFSETQ. J lost 1 base, V lost 8 bases, and 9 bases had no gene match. CDR3 protein: CASFTGQGFQETQYF. As DNA, the CDR3 is TGCGCCAGTTTCACGGGACAGGGCTTCCAAGAGACCCAGTACTTC.

This clone appeared a few times. V usage is TRBV7-2 and J usage is TRBJ1-2; 7 positions agree with TRBD1. Germline-derived CDR1 and CDR2 are SGHTA and FQGNSA. The CDR3 has 12 residues. The ends lost 5 bases at V and 5 bases at J; junction bases unmatched: 2. The CDR3 nucleotides read TGTGCCAGCAGCACGACAGGGTATGGCTACACCTTC. Its translation: CASSTTGYGYTF.

The rearrangement links TRBV18 to TRBJ1-4; 7 bases are a match to TRBD1. The CDR3 extends over 15 amino acids. Germline values: CDR1 KGHSH, CDR2 LQKENI. Germline trimming cut 1 base from V and 6 bases from J; bases unmatched to any gene: 5. CDR3 loop: CASSPRQGRDEKLFF. The CDR3 DNA follows: TGTGCCAGCTCACCACGACAGGGTCGCGATGAAAAACTGTTTTTT.

The V gene is TRBV6-2 or TRBV6-3, the J gene TRBJ2-1; tentative D call: TRBD1 (5 bases). Germline V gives CDR1 MNHEY, CDR2 SVGEGT. This CDR3 has 14 residues. V shed 2 bases and J shed 4 bases, with 9 bases lying between them. The CDR3 region is CASSYPQGYNEQFF. The CDR3 region has the DNA TGTGCCAGCAGTTACCCCCAGGGTTACAATGAGCAGTTCTTC.

V usage is TRBV7-2 and J usage is TRBJ2-7; 9 positions agree with TRBD1. Germline V lookup: CDR1 SGHTA, CDR2 FQGNSA. This CDR3 has 15 amino acids. V shed 3 bases and J 5 bases; nucleotides not matched to a gene: 8. CDR3 amino acids: CASSLAGTGFDEQYF. Written as DNA, the CDR3 is TGTGCCAGCAGCTTGGCCGGGACAGGGTTTGACGAGCAGTACTTC.

This sequence joins TRBV5-4 and TRBJ2-7, with D maybe TRBD2 (7 bases). V was shortened by 4 bases and J by 4 bases, with 15 bases between the two germline ends. In germline, CDR1 is SGHNT, CDR2 YYREEE (reference sequence). The CDR3 is 14 amino acids. CDR3: CASSRPGGVYEQYF. CDR3 DNA: TGTGCCAGCAGCCGCCCGGGGGGCGTTTACGAGCAGTACTTC. Combining the CDR3 with reference TRBV5-4 and TRBJ2-7 gives the whole variable domain ETGVTQSPTHLIKTRGQQVTLRCSSQSGHNTVSWYQQALGQGPQFIFQYYREEENGRGNFPPRFSGLQFPNYSSELNVNALELDDSALYLCASSRPGGVYEQYFGPGTRLTVT.

V and J are TRBV20-1 and TRBJ1-3; 7 bases align to TRBD1. The CDR3 contains 16 residues. Germline V gene lookup returns CDR1 DFQATT and CDR2 SNEGSKA (reference sequence). Losses at the gene ends were 3 bases for V and 0 bases for J; bases not matched to a gene: 8. The CDR3 protein is CSASGWDSGSGNTIYF. The CDR3 DNA reads as TGCAGTGCTAGTGGGTGGGACAGCGGCTCTGGAAACACCATATATTTT.

The chain combines TRBV18 with TRBJ1-4, with 9 bases lining up with TRBD1. Germline-derived CDR1 and CDR2 are KGHSH and LQKENI. This CDR3 comprises 19 residues. V trimming: 2 bases; J trimming: 2 bases; junction bases outside the gene matches: 12. Here the CDR3 reads CASSPFFLGQGSTNEKLFF. The CDR3 region has the DNA TGTGCCAGCTCACCATTTTTTTTGGGACAGGGCAGCACTAATGAAAAACTGTTTTTT.

In the case of this clone: In the same sample, other DNA sequences code for this CDR3. This chain links TRBV5-4 with TRBJ2-7; a possible D gene is TRBD1 (6 bases). The CDR3 is made up of 13 amino acids. Germline V gives CDR1 SGHNT, CDR2 YYREEE (reference sequence). V lost 4 bases and J 4 bases, leaving 12 bases between the germline ends. For the CDR3, the DNA is TGTGCCAGCAGCCCCGACAGGTCATACGAGCAGTACTTC. It yields the protein CASSPDRSYEQYF. Based on the CDR3 plus reference TRBV5-4 and TRBJ2-7, the full variable domain is ETGVTQSPTHLIKTRGQQVTLRCSSQSGHNTVSWYQQALGQGPQFIFQYYREEENGRGNFPPRFSGLQFPNYSSELNVNALELDDSALYLCASSPDRSYEQYFGPGTRLTVT.

The J gene is TRBJ2-3, the V gene TRBV27, with D perhaps TRBD1 (5 bases). The CDR3 totals 16 residues. The V end was cut by 3 bases, the J end by 2 bases, with 15 bases between. Germline V lookup: CDR1 MNHEY, CDR2 SMNVEV (reference sequence). The CDR3 protein is CASSFGRAPFTDTQYF. The CDR3 nucleotides read TGTGCCAGCAGTTTCGGCAGGGCCCCATTCACAGATACGCAGTATTTT.

Written as DNA, the CDR3 is TGTGCCTGGAGTCCCCAGGTGAACACTGAAGCTTTCTTT. Its translation is CAWSPQVNTEAFF. The V and J genes are TRBV30 and TRBJ1-1; D call uncertain. The CDR3 has 13 amino acids. V shed 2 bases and J shed 0 bases, with 7 bases lying between them. Looked up from germline, CDR1 is GTSNPN and CDR2 is SVGIG (reference sequence).